This T cell receptor beta chain was sequenced for a study of PD-1 blockade in classical Hodgkin lymphoma. Study background: Intravenous delivery of nivolumab at 3 mg/kg to patients occurred every 2 weeks. Study-level findings and limits: The study found complete responders had baseline diversity similar to newly diagnosed patients. Lower baseline TCR diversity was reported for newly diagnosed patients than for healthy donors.

V lost 3 bases and J lost 1, with 7 bases in between. This CDR3 comprises 13 residues. CDR1 is SGHTA, CDR2 FQGTGA, per germline. All patients experienced relapse after autologous stem cell transplantation, and brentuximab vedotin exposure was variable. In regard to this clone: What it recognizes is unknown.

Only in-frame clones appear in the TCRdb table, and some are missing; sequencing was by immunoSEQ multiplex PCR. The sample has 40,000 or so clones, around 87% seen once. The genes are TRBV7-3 and TRBJ2-7, with D maybe TRBD1 (5 bases). The material was peripheral blood mononuclear cells (PBMCs), obtained at baseline. The clonotype was recovered from a human donor with classical Hodgkin lymphoma. The CDR3 DNA reads as TGTGCCAGCAGCTTGGGGCGGTCCTACGAGCAGTACTTC. It codes for CASSLGRSYEQYF. Full variable domain (outside the CDR3, taken from reference TRBV7-3 and TRBJ2-7): GAGVSQTPSNKVTEKGKYVELRCDPISGHTALYWYRQSLGQGPEFLIYFQGTGAADDSGLPNDRFFAVRPEGSVSTLKIQRTERGDSAVYLCASSLGRSYEQYFGPGTRLTVT.